These T cell receptor beta chains were read from a single sample in a study of blood T cell repertoires in COVID-19. Sequencing used immunoSEQ multiplex PCR; TCRdb keeps in-frame clones, though not all of them. Of tens of thousands of clones in the sample, 75% to 85% are singletons; the top ten hold roughly 32%. The sample comprised peripheral blood. Every receptor here comes from a woman at least 80 years old with acute or convalescent COVID-19. Both conserved end residues are part of each CDR3. Each record gives: J gene, V gene, D gene, clone size, CDR3 protein, CDR3 DNA. The D gene is left open where the match is weak. Only some rows state a clone size, as once, few, many or a class for expanded clones.

j_gene: TRBJ2-3
v_gene: TRBV18
d_gene: TRBD1
abundance: -
CDR3aa: CASSPPTGGSTDTQYF
CDR3nt: TGTGCCAGCTCACCACCTACAGGGGGTAGCACAGATACGCAGTATTTT

j_gene: TRBJ2-7
v_gene: TRBV29-1
d_gene: TRBD2
abundance: -
CDR3aa: CSVLGLAGVYEQYF
CDR3nt: TGCAGCGTGCTTGGACTAGCGGGAGTCTACGAGCAGTACTTC

j_gene: TRBJ1-2
v_gene: TRBV6-5
d_gene: -
abundance: once
CDR3aa: CASSYSRQGTGYTF
CDR3nt: TGTGCCAGCAGTTACTCGAGGCAGGGCACTGGCTACACCTTC

j_gene: TRBJ2-7
v_gene: TRBV12-5
d_gene: -
abundance: -
CDR3aa: CASGLAGVQASEQYF
CDR3nt: TGTGCTAGTGGTTTGGCAGGGGTTCAAGCCAGCGAGCAGTACTTC

j_gene: TRBJ1-1
v_gene: TRBV5-1
d_gene: -
abundance: -
CDR3aa: CASSLVGGLDTEAFF
CDR3nt: TGCGCCAGCAGCTTGGTCGGGGGGCTAGACACTGAAGCTTTCTTT

j_gene: TRBJ2-7
v_gene: TRBV6-2/TRBV6-3
d_gene: TRBD2
abundance: -
CDR3aa: CASSFGLAESYEQYF
CDR3nt: TGTGCCAGCAGTTTCGGACTAGCAGAGTCCTACGAGCAGTACTTC

j_gene: TRBJ2-7
v_gene: TRBV28
d_gene: TRBD1
abundance: few
CDR3aa: CASTRRTGAYEQYF
CDR3nt: TGTGCCAGCACCAGGAGGACAGGGGCTTACGAGCAGTACTTC

j_gene: TRBJ2-1
v_gene: TRBV6-6
d_gene: TRBD2
abundance: -
CDR3aa: CASSRQGSGNNEQFF
CDR3nt: TGTGCCAGCAGCCGCCAGGGTAGCGGGAACAATGAGCAGTTCTTC

j_gene: TRBJ2-5
v_gene: TRBV18
d_gene: -
abundance: -
CDR3aa: CASSPPNNGRETQYF
CDR3nt: TGTGCCAGCTCACCACCGAACAACGGCAGGGAGACCCAGTACTTC

j_gene: TRBJ2-1
v_gene: TRBV7-2
d_gene: -
abundance: few
CDR3aa: CASRLTSTSYNEQFF
CDR3nt: TGTGCCAGCAGATTAACTAGTACCTCCTACAATGAGCAGTTCTTC